Presented here are 4 T cell receptor beta chains from one specimen sequenced in a study of spatial heterogeneity in lung cancer. General study points: It was found that expanded intratumoral alpha and beta TCR counts tracked tumor mutation counts.

MiXCR, applied by TCRdb to the 5' RACE reads, yields one record per CDR3 protein. The sample shows about 6,800 distinct CDR3 sequences, 13% to 15% of them seen only once. The time point here: sample taken at primary tumor resection. No antigen has been assigned to these receptors. The material sequenced was lung tumor tissue, taken at surgery. The origin of the receptors is a male donor with early-stage non-small cell lung cancer.

As for this clonotype: Within a library made for alpha chains, this beta chain is off target, and its count is uninformative. CDR3 coding DNA: TGTGCCAGCAGCCAAGTCCGGGCCTGGAACACTGAAGCTTTCTTT. Translation gives CASSQVRAWNTEAFF. The genes are TRBV14 and TRBJ1-1, with no clear D. V lost 1 base and J 1 base, leaving 10 bases between the germline ends. This CDR3 contains 15 residues. CDR1 and CDR2 from the germline V gene are SGHDN and FVKESK.

As for this clonotype: This beta chain lies outside the target of a library built for alpha chains; its clone size means little. The chain uses TRBV10-3 and TRBJ1-4, with 10 bases lining up with TRBD1. CDR1 ENHRY and CDR2 SYGVKD come from the germline V gene. J gave up 9 bases and V 5 bases, and 6 bases lay outside the gene matches. The CDR3 totals 14 residues. Written as DNA, the CDR3 is TGTGCCATCAGTCCCGGGACAGGGGAGAAAAAACTGTTTTTT. Protein: CAISPGTGEKKLFF.

This clonotype was detected ten times or more. This beta chain slipped into a library made for alpha chains as a stray read, so its size is not meaningful. The CDR3 DNA reads as TGTGCCAGCAGTGAAGAACGGGGGCCGTCAGATACGCAGTATTTT. Protein sequence: CASSEERGPSDTQYF. This chain connects TRBV2 to TRBJ2-3; D tentatively fits TRBD1 or TRBD2 (6 bases each). The V end lost 1 base, the J end lost 4 bases, and 12 bases lay between the germline ends. Per germline, CDR1 SNHLY and CDR2 FYNNEI. The CDR3 covers 15 residues.

This clonotype was detected ten times or more. This beta chain slipped into a library made for alpha chains as a stray read, so its size is not meaningful. The chain employs TRBV29-1 and TRBJ1-5; tentative D call: TRBD1 (5 bases). The CDR3 has 13 residues. The V and J ends lost 7 bases and 3 bases respectively, with 13 bases between them. The germline V gene encodes CDR1 SQVTM and CDR2 ANQGSEA. CDR3: CSAGTGINQPQHF. CDR3 nucleotides: TGCAGCGCAGGGACCGGAATCAATCAGCCCCAGCATTTT.